This T cell receptor beta chain was sequenced in a study of T cells in Graves' hyperthyroidism and ophthalmopathy (dated by TCRdb to the late 2010s). With respect to the entire study: Peripheral blood was sampled at the time of initial diagnosis, prior to any treatment. The roughly 100 discovery patients were divided at random into training and test sets in a 7:3 ratio. Following sampling, methimazole starting at 30 mg daily was given to hyperthyroidism patients, and high-dose intravenous methylprednisolone was given to ophthalmopathy patients. According to the paper, TCR Vbeta CDR3 sequencing was carried out on over 130 peripheral blood samples, which came from 40 to 45 ophthalmopathy, under 80 hyperthyroidism and 17 progressor patients. The study also compared thyroid tissue and blood T-cell repertoires from about six Graves' hyperthyroidism patients. To identify distinguishing TCR V-J signatures, a discovery cohort of some 100 patients was used, comprising fewer than 45 with Graves' ophthalmopathy and around 60 with stable Graves' hyperthyroidism. Prospective prediction of ophthalmopathy was tested in an independent validation cohort consisting of roughly 20 hyperthyroidism patients and approximately 16 patients who later progressed to ophthalmopathy. What the research found in general, with its limitations: During validation, the model predicted progression to ophthalmopathy a median of around 7 months ahead of onset, with almost 71% sensitivity and roughly 72% specificity. In cross-validation, a model built on a 13 V-J signature told ophthalmopathy apart from stable hyperthyroidism with under 90% sensitivity and roughly 81% specificity, and in testing the same model reached 80%/75%. Sample size was not statistically predetermined, and blinding of investigators to group allocation was not performed. Blood samples also contained most of the expanded thyroid clonotypes (frequency above 0.001), which suggests that blood repertoires may reflect thyroid immune responses.

As for this clonotype: The antigen it binds to is not known. The record has no base qualities; no much larger clone is one base away.

The hyperthyroidism patients were between 18 and 65 years old and newly diagnosed, with a disease duration of less than 2 months. Patients with uncontrolled infections, other autoimmune diseases, pregnancy or lactation were excluded. Clinical symptoms, serum thyroxine and TRAb, thyroid ultrasound, and orbital computed tomography formed the basis for the diagnoses. Blood from progressor patients was drawn when they were first diagnosed with hyperthyroidism, before any ophthalmopathy symptoms appeared. PBMCs were separated from roughly 9.3 ml of fresh peripheral blood using Ficoll-Paque density gradient centrifugation. Progressor patients were first diagnosed with Graves' hyperthyroidism and then developed ophthalmopathy during follow-up. Total RNA was extracted using Trizol reagent, and RNA quality was assessed on an Agilent 2100 Bioanalyzer. Amplification of TCR beta CDR3 regions was carried out from RNA transcripts. The TCR CDR3 was subjected to a first round of RT-PCR using the HTBI primer set and the Qiagen OneStep RT-PCR kit. The libraries were constructed in a second round of multiplex PCR and then size-selected and purified. Libraries were sequenced paired-end with 100 bp reads on an Illumina HiSeq2000. In the authors' own workflow: Raw data were processed with SOAPnuke, discarding reads with adapters, uncalled bases, mean Phred below 15, or no exact constant-primer or identifier match. COPE v1.2.5 was used to merge high-quality paired reads, and clonotypes were defined as unique nucleotide sequences. MiTCR v1.1 was used to align the clonotypes against IMGT TRBV, TRBD and TRBJ reference segments. The analysis was restricted to V-J combinations with a frequency above 0.0001, which together covered 99% to 99.2% of the repertoires. A TCS score was defined as the ratio between F50 (clonal expansion) and ExV (chaos), using BLOSUM62-based TCRdist between CDR3 peptides within each V-J. Welch's t-statistics and random forest reduced fewer than 550 V-J features to around 14, which were used in a naive Bayes classifier (R e1071). Using fastp at Q25 and MiXCR, TCRdb reprocessed the public reads and kept productive beta chains. Every entry covers one CDR3 protein and lists the most common genes and DNA from its rows. For this entry, the V and J calls and clone size follow TCRdb and not the study's own pipeline. The sample table holds 300,000 to 450,000 distinct CDR3 sequences, of which roughly a sixth were seen once. Around a third of the sample comes from the top ten.

Sequences MDHEN (CDR1) and SYDVKM (CDR2) are obtained from the germline V gene. V loses 7 bases, J loses 6 bases, and the germline ends lie 9 bases apart. From its cysteine to its phenylalanine, the CDR3 spans 11 amino acids. Here the CDR3 DNA is all that survives: 33 bases in frame from base 1. Recombination linked TRBV28 to TRBJ1-2; a confident D gene designation cannot be given. The source of this sequence is a woman in her 30s with Graves' hyperthyroidism that later progressed to Graves' ophthalmopathy. Sequenced sample: blood. The sequenced DNA is TGTGCCAGCACATACGGGGATGGCTACACCTTC. Its amino acids are CASTYGDGYTF.